This TCR beta chain was identified in a study of identical twins. The germline V and J ends were trimmed by 3 bases and 8 bases, with 2 bases remaining between them. The germline gives CDR1 SQVTM, CDR2 ANQGSEA. CDR3 size: 9 residues. After template switching added a universal primer site, the resulting cDNA carried unique molecular identifiers. TCRdb re-derived calls from the 5' RACE reads in MiXCR, one entry per CDR3 protein. The sample includes 200,000 to 300,000 distinct CDR3 sequences, roughly 7.5% of them seen just once. This clonotype was seen at least ten times. The sample was also linked to a second study, of yellow fever vaccine responses in identical twins.

The chain has TRBV29-1 and TRBJ2-1; no reliable D call. This TCR was sampled from a young woman in good health. Sequencing was carried out using CD8+ T cells sorted from blood. This CDR3 is CSVDYEQFF. DNA of the CDR3: TGCAGCGTTGATTATGAGCAGTTCTTC.